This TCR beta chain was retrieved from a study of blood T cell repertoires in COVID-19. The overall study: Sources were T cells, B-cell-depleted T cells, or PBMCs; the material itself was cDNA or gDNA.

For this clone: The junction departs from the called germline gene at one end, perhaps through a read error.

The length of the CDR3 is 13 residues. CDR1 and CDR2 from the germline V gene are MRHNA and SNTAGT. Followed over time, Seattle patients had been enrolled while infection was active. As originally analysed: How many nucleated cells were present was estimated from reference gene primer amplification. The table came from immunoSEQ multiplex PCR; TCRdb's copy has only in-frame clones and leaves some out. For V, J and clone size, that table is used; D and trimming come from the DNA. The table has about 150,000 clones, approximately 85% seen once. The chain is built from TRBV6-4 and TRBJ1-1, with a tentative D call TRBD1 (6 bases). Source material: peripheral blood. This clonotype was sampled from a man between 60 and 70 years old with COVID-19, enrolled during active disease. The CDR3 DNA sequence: TGTGCCAGCAGTGACGCAGTCGGGACATCCCTCGATTTT. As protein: CASSDAVGTSLDF.